Listed below are T cell receptor beta chains from one sample, sequenced in a study of regulatory T cells in long-lasting Graves disease. TCRdb ran MiXCR on the multiplex PCR reads and lists one entry per CDR3 protein. Counted here are approximately 440,000 distinct CDR3 sequences, 20% to 30% occurring once; the ten biggest clones make up approximately 26%. Sequenced here: peripheral blood mononuclear cells (PBMCs), sampled when the disease was refractory, from a patient treated with antithyroid drugs. All receptors derive from a female donor with Graves disease. The CDR3 runs from the conserved cysteine through the conserved F or W. A D gene is named only where the DNA matches it firmly. Clone size, where shown, is once, few, many, or a class for clones that have expanded.

abundance,v_gene,d_gene,j_gene,CDR3aa,CDR3nt
many,TRBV12-3/TRBV12-4,TRBD1,TRBJ1-2,CASRNRDRSYGYTF,TGTGCCAGCAGAAACCGGGACAGGTCTTATGGCTACACCTTC
many,TRBV15,.,TRBJ2-7,CATSRDRPSYEQYF,TGTGCCACCAGCAGAGATCGTCCCTCCTACGAGCAGTACTTC
few,TRBV6-1,TRBD2,TRBJ2-7,CASSKRTSRRSLRKAKSYEQYF,TGTGCCAGCAGTAAACGGACTAGTAGAAGAAGCCTGAGGAAAGCTAAATCCTACGAGCAGTACTTC
many,TRBV2,.,TRBJ2-6,CASRGLGANVLTF,TGTGCCAGCAGGGGTTTAGGGGCCAACGTCCTGACTTTC
.,TRBV5-1,.,TRBJ2-7,CASSLGVGVYEQYF,TGCGCCAGCAGCTTGGGGGTAGGTGTCTACGAGCAGTACTTC
.,TRBV12-3/TRBV12-4,.,TRBJ1-3,CASFAETPTSGNTIYF,TGTGCCAGCTTCGCTGAGACTCCTACCTCTGGAAACACCATATATTTT
.,TRBV6-5,.,TRBJ1-1,CASSYFRGGGNTEAFF,TGTGCCAGCAGTTACTTTCGGGGCGGAGGAAACACTGAAGCTTTCTTT
few,TRBV5-1,.,TRBJ2-7,CASSAGQLTYEQYF,TGCGCCAGCAGCGCGGGACAGTTAACCTACGAGCAGTACTTC
few,TRBV12-3/TRBV12-4,.,TRBJ2-7,CASSSRDASYEQYF,TGTGCCAGCAGTTCCCGGGACGCCTCCTACGAGCAGTACTTC
few,TRBV5-1,TRBD1,TRBJ2-4,CASSPMDRDDIQYF,TGCGCCAGCAGCCCTATGGACAGGGACGACATTCAGTACTTC
many,TRBV20-1,.,TRBJ1-2,CSARAQETNYGYTF,TGCAGTGCTAGAGCGCAGGAGACTAACTATGGCTACACCTTC
.,TRBV18,.,TRBJ2-7,CASSRIGGNEQYF,TGTGCCAGCTCAAGAATCGGCGGGAACGAGCAGTACTTC
.,TRBV20-1,TRBD1,TRBJ1-1,CSARDQGGEMNTEAFF,TGCAGTGCTAGAGATCAGGGGGGGGAGATGAACACTGAAGCTTTCTTT
.,TRBV19,.,TRBJ2-2,CASISRPGQNTGELFF,TGTGCCAGTATTTCGAGACCGGGACAGAACACCGGGGAGCTGTTTTTT
.,TRBV7-9,.,TRBJ1-1,CASSLVQGQNTEAFF,TGTGCCAGCAGCTTAGTGCAGGGCCAGAACACTGAAGCTTTCTTT
few,TRBV4-1,.,TRBJ1-2,CASSPKIGPVGYGYTF,TGCGCCAGCAGCCCCAAGATCGGCCCAGTCGGATATGGCTACACCTTC